Sequencing of this T cell receptor beta chain was carried out in a study of cytomegalovirus exposure and HLA in healthy donors. About the study: About 80 million unique TCRs, all from HLA-typed donors, were included in an early release of the data.

Use of 60 Vbeta and 13 Jbeta primers characterized the PCR. Sequenced by immunoSEQ multiplex PCR; TCRdb stores in-frame clones only, minus some. The sample has 100,000 or so clones, around 75% seen once. Nominal health characterized the donors when sampled, though unrecorded immune exposures were likely. As regards this clone: Antigen unknown.

Study-wide results and caveats: Clonal expansion was found to be greater in HLA-associated TCR beta chains than in equally common others in a later analysis.

The sequencing sample was made of PBMCs. The sequence came from a man between 50 and 59 years old in good health and CMV-seronegative.

The CDR3 region is CAWAPGVNTEAFF. As DNA, the CDR3 is TGTGCCTGGGCCCCGGGGGTGAACACTGAAGCTTTCTTT. The chain couples TRBV30 to TRBJ1-1; D possibly corresponds to TRBD1 (5 bases). V was cut by 5 bases and J by 0 bases, with 10 bases left in between. Looked up from germline, CDR1 is GTSNPN and CDR2 is SVGIG (reference sequence). The CDR3 sequence is 13 residues long.